This record concerns one T cell receptor beta chain sequence. This record comes from a study of blood T cell repertoires in COVID-19. Study summary: The United States, Italy and Spain supplied acute and convalescent COVID-19 samples. T cells, B-cell-depleted T cells, or PBMCs provided the cDNA or gDNA that served as material.

The length of the CDR3 is 15 residues. Trimming at V came to 3 bases and at J to 3 bases, leaving 4 bases not matched to a gene. The V gene's germline CDR1 is SGHTA and CDR2 FQGNSA. Seattle cases were enrolled at active infection and followed longitudinally. Original processing notes: How many nucleated cells were present was estimated from reference gene primer amplification. Assay used: immunoSEQ multiplex PCR; TCRdb lists only in-frame clones, some missing. That table gives V, J and clone size, and the DNA gave D and trimming. The sample includes 84,000 or so clones, roughly three quarters of them seen just once.

The sequenced sample was peripheral blood. The receptor was isolated from a man in his 60s with COVID-19, enrolled during active disease. This chain joins TRBV7-2 and TRBJ2-7; 11 bases map to TRBD1. The CDR3 DNA is TGTGCCAGCAGCTTTTCGGGACAGGGGGACTACGAGCAGTACTTC. It is translated as CASSFSGQGDYEQYF.